This T cell receptor (beta chain) was documented in a study of blood T cell repertoires in COVID-19. The wider study: The samples span acute and convalescent COVID-19 from the United States, Italy and Spain. The analysed material was cDNA or gDNA that came from T cells, B-cell-depleted T cells, or PBMCs.

The J segment lost 4 bases and the V segment lost 6 bases, leaving 4 bases of the junction unmatched. The CDR3 runs 14 residues. Germline V gives CDR1 SNHLY, CDR2 FYNNEI. Authors' methods: Cell counts per sample came from amplifying reference gene primers. The assay was immunoSEQ multiplex PCR, and TCRdb's table has in-frame clones only and misses some. V and J calls and clone size are copied from that table; D and trimming were computed from the DNA. The profile shows 190,000 or so clones, 82% of them singletons. As to this clone: The sample carries other DNA sequences with the same CDR3.

This clonotype was obtained from a human donor with acute or convalescent COVID-19. The donor label of this sample is uncertain. The specimen sequenced was peripheral blood. The J gene is TRBJ1-4, the V gene TRBV2; TRBD1 matches at 8 bases. The CDR3 nucleotides read TGTGCCAGCAGCCCGGGACAGGTTAATGAAAAACTGTTTTTT. Translation gives CASSPGQVNEKLFF.